This is a list of T cell receptor beta chains from one sample in a study of cytomegalovirus exposure and HLA in healthy donors. Sequencing was performed with immunoSEQ multiplex PCR; in TCRdb, only in-frame clones are kept and a portion is missing. This table has 100,000 to 150,000 clones, around 77% appearing once. Sample: PBMCs. These receptors were taken from a human donor in good health. CDR3s include the opening cysteine and the closing phenylalanine or tryptophan. Each record gives: V gene, clone size, D gene, J gene, CDR3 protein, CDR3 DNA. The D gene is left open where the match is weak. Size is stated for part of the rows, as once, few or many counts, or as a class when the clone is expanded.

V gene: TRBV5-1; clone size: .; D gene: TRBD1; J gene: TRBJ2-3; CDR3 protein: CASSPRDRGPTDTQYF; CDR3 DNA: TGCGCCAGCAGCCCCCGGGACAGGGGGCCGACAGATACGCAGTATTTT
V gene: TRBV6-5; clone size: few; D gene: .; J gene: TRBJ2-1; CDR3 protein: CASMRAGGRNEQFF; CDR3 DNA: TGTGCCAGCATGAGAGCCGGCGGGCGCAATGAGCAGTTCTTC
V gene: TRBV6-5; clone size: .; D gene: TRBD1; J gene: TRBJ1-5; CDR3 protein: CASSYDRGRNQPQHF; CDR3 DNA: TGTGCCAGCAGTTACGACAGGGGGCGCAATCAGCCCCAGCATTTT
V gene: TRBV6-1; clone size: once; D gene: TRBD2; J gene: TRBJ2-1; CDR3 protein: CASSATSDTRGEQFF; CDR3 DNA: TGTGCCAGCAGTGCAACTAGCGACACTAGGGGTGAGCAGTTCTTC
V gene: TRBV6-5; clone size: .; D gene: .; J gene: TRBJ2-7; CDR3 protein: CASSYSGANSYEQYF; CDR3 DNA: TGTGCCAGCAGTTACTCAGGGGCTAACTCCTACGAGCAGTACTTC
V gene: TRBV7-9; clone size: .; D gene: .; J gene: TRBJ2-1; CDR3 protein: CASSHRPWGLYFYNEQFF; CDR3 DNA: TGTGCCAGCAGCCACCGACCTTGGGGACTCTACTTCTACAATGAGCAGTTCTTC
V gene: TRBV6-5; clone size: .; D gene: .; J gene: TRBJ2-1; CDR3 protein: CASSFFGVTKRNEQFF; CDR3 DNA: TGTGCCAGCAGTTTCTTCGGAGTCACCAAACGGAATGAGCAGTTCTTC
V gene: TRBV5-1; clone size: .; D gene: TRBD2; J gene: TRBJ2-3; CDR3 protein: CASSFLLADPDTQYF; CDR3 DNA: TGCGCCAGCAGCTTTCTACTAGCGGATCCAGATACGCAGTATTTT
V gene: TRBV5-1; clone size: .; D gene: TRBD1; J gene: TRBJ1-2; CDR3 protein: CASSLTGGTGGYTF; CDR3 DNA: TGCGCCAGCAGCTTGACAGGGGGCACGGGTGGCTACACCTTC
V gene: TRBV30; clone size: .; D gene: TRBD2; J gene: TRBJ2-2; CDR3 protein: CAWNEGLASTEELFF; CDR3 DNA: TGTGCCTGGAACGAAGGACTAGCGAGTACCGAGGAGCTGTTTTTT
V gene: TRBV27; clone size: .; D gene: TRBD1; J gene: TRBJ2-7; CDR3 protein: CASSLGTEVSYEQYF; CDR3 DNA: TGTGCCAGCAGTTTGGGGACAGAAGTCTCCTACGAGCAGTACTTC
V gene: TRBV2; clone size: .; D gene: .; J gene: TRBJ1-5; CDR3 protein: CASSNTRGEPQHF; CDR3 DNA: TGTGCCAGCAGTAACACGCGGGGGGAGCCCCAGCATTTT
V gene: TRBV27; clone size: .; D gene: TRBD1; J gene: TRBJ1-2; CDR3 protein: CASRGQGAVHGYTF; CDR3 DNA: TGTGCCAGCAGGGGACAGGGGGCCGTACATGGCTACACCTTC
V gene: TRBV15; clone size: .; D gene: TRBD1; J gene: TRBJ1-2; CDR3 protein: CATSKQGRVDGYTF; CDR3 DNA: TGTGCCACCAGCAAACAGGGGCGGGTGGATGGCTACACCTTC
V gene: TRBV5-1; clone size: .; D gene: TRBD2; J gene: TRBJ2-7; CDR3 protein: CASSSSAGVIEQYF; CDR3 DNA: TGCGCCAGCAGCTCCTCAGCGGGAGTAATCGAGCAGTACTTC
V gene: TRBV7-2; clone size: .; D gene: TRBD1; J gene: TRBJ1-4; CDR3 protein: CASSLVGTGGGKLFF; CDR3 DNA: TGTGCCAGCAGCTTAGTTGGGACAGGGGGTGGAAAACTGTTTTTT
V gene: TRBV5-4; clone size: .; D gene: TRBD2; J gene: TRBJ2-6; CDR3 protein: CASSQVGTSGANVLTF; CDR3 DNA: TGTGCCAGCAGCCAGGTGGGGACTAGTGGGGCCAACGTCCTGACTTTC
V gene: TRBV5-6; clone size: .; D gene: .; J gene: TRBJ1-6; CDR3 protein: CASSSHLINSPLHF; CDR3 DNA: TGTGCCAGCAGCTCTCACTTAATAAATTCACCCCTCCACTTT
V gene: TRBV6-5; clone size: .; D gene: .; J gene: TRBJ2-3; CDR3 protein: CASTPPGGTSQYF; CDR3 DNA: TGTGCCAGCACCCCTCCAGGAGGAACTAGCCAGTATTTT
V gene: TRBV7-9; clone size: .; D gene: TRBD2; J gene: TRBJ2-7; CDR3 protein: CASSFGLAGGPRSYEQYF; CDR3 DNA: TGTGCCAGCAGCTTTGGACTAGCGGGAGGGCCACGGTCCTACGAGCAGTACTTC
V gene: TRBV7-8; clone size: .; D gene: .; J gene: TRBJ1-2; CDR3 protein: CASSFSFTVRNYGYTF; CDR3 DNA: TGTGCCAGCAGCTTTTCCTTCACGGTCAGGAACTATGGCTACACCTTC
V gene: TRBV2; clone size: .; D gene: TRBD1; J gene: TRBJ1-4; CDR3 protein: CASSPQQGAGEKLFF; CDR3 DNA: TGTGCCAGCAGTCCGCAACAGGGGGCTGGTGAAAAACTGTTTTTT
V gene: TRBV18; clone size: once; D gene: .; J gene: TRBJ1-5; CDR3 protein: CASFDRNQPQHF; CDR3 DNA: TGTGCCAGCTTCGACAGGAATCAGCCCCAGCATTTT
V gene: TRBV5-1; clone size: .; D gene: TRBD2; J gene: TRBJ2-7; CDR3 protein: CASSPGLEVYEQYF; CDR3 DNA: TGCGCCAGCAGCCCCGGACTAGAGGTCTACGAGCAGTACTTC
V gene: TRBV7-9; clone size: .; D gene: TRBD1; J gene: TRBJ1-2; CDR3 protein: CASGTVYGYTF; CDR3 DNA: TGTGCCAGCGGGACAGTTTATGGCTACACCTTC